The 30 T cell receptor beta chains below were found in one sample sequenced in a study of human T cells and chemical hapten exposure (dated by TCRdb to about 2021). Libraries were constructed by RACE. Sequenced using a NextSeq 500. TCRdb reran the public reads through fastp at Q25 and MiXCR, keeping productive beta chains. When rows share a CDR3 protein, they turn into one entry using the most common DNA and genes. This sample holds some 340,000 distinct CDR3 sequences; around 6.9% were observed only once. The ten most abundant clones make up less than 10% of the sample. Sample time point, as interpreted from the label and publication: patch test 1, 2 weeks after DPC sensitization. Sample treatment or condition, as interpreted from the label and publication: therapeutic diphenylcyclopropenone sensitization with weekly scalp DPC. The source was whole blood, collected in connection with sensitization to the hapten diphenylcyclopropenone (DPC). These receptor sequences come from a woman younger than 30 with alopecia areata. Some clones in this sample may be carry-over from other donors' samples.

This clonotype occurred many times. The chain links TRBV12-3 or TRBV12-4 to TRBJ2-3; unclear D gene. V lost 1 base and J 4 bases, leaving 9 bases between the germline ends. The CDR3 is 14 residues long. The CDR3 bases are TGTGCCAGCAGTTTAGGGGTTTCGGCAGATACGCAGTATTTT. Amino acid sequence: CASSLGVSADTQYF.

This chain connects TRBV7-2 to TRBJ2-2; 7 bases match TRBD2. Germline assignment: CDR1 SGHTA and CDR2 FQGNSA. The CDR3 length is 16 residues. Trimming at V came to 5 bases and at J to 6 bases, leaving 12 bases not matched to a gene. CDR3 loop: CASSVLARLMAGELFF. The CDR3 nucleotides are TGTGCCAGCAGCGTACTAGCGCGCCTAATGGCCGGGGAGCTGTTTTTT. Variable domain in full (rest from reference TRBV7-2 and TRBJ2-2): GAGVSQSPSNKVTEKGKDVELRCDPISGHTALYWYRQSLGQGLEFLIYFQGNSAPDKSGLPSDRFSAERTGGSVSTLTIQRTQQEDSAVYLCASSVLARLMAGELFFGEGSRLTVL.

The rearrangement links TRBV19 to TRBJ2-1; 7 bases line up with TRBD2. Looked up from germline, CDR1 is LNHDA and CDR2 is SQIVND (reference sequence). Unmatched junction bases numbered 6, after V lost 6 bases and J lost 4 bases. The CDR3 extends over 14 amino acids. The CDR3 DNA reads TGTGCCAGTAGCCGCAAGGGAGGGTACAATGAGCAGTTCTTC. It translates to CASSRKGGYNEQFF. The variable domain in full, completed from reference TRBV19 and TRBJ2-1, reads DGGITQSPKYLFRKEGQNVTLSCEQNLNHDAMYWYRQDPGQGLRLIYYSQIVNDFQKGDIAEGYSVSREKKESFPLTVTSAQKNPTAFYLCASSRKGGYNEQFFGPGTRLTVL.

There are a few counts of this clonotype. The J gene is TRBJ1-2, the V gene TRBV14, with D unresolved. Per the germline V gene, CDR1 is SGHDN and CDR2 is FVKESK. The CDR3 totals 12 residues. Between the trimmed V and J ends, which lost 5 bases and 4 bases, there was a span of 8 bases. This CDR3 is CASSMGIYGYTF. The CDR3 nucleotides read TGTGCCAGCAGCATGGGAATCTATGGCTACACCTTC.

This clonotype was found a few times. The chain links TRBV7-9 to TRBJ2-5, with D unclear. This CDR3 has 15 residues. The germline CDR1 and CDR2 sequences are SEHNR and FQNEAQ (reference sequence). The V end lost 1 base, the J end lost 0 bases, and 9 bases lay between the germline ends. CDR3 protein: CASSLGPTYQETQYF. CDR3 nucleotide sequence: TGTGCCAGCAGCTTAGGGCCGACGTACCAAGAGACCCAGTACTTC.

The chain uses TRBV7-9 and TRBJ1-1; D call uncertain. Germline V gene lookup returns CDR1 SEHNR and CDR2 FQNEAQ (reference sequence). CDR3 size: 14 residues. The germline V and J ends were trimmed by 1 base and 9 bases, with 15 bases remaining between them. In DNA form, the CDR3 reads TGTGCCAGCAGCTTAGGTTTCAGGTCTGATCAAGCTTTCTTT. Encoded protein: CASSLGFRSDQAFF.

This clonotype occurred a few times. The rearrangement links TRBV6-2 or TRBV6-3 to TRBJ1-1, with D perhaps TRBD1 (6 bases). CDR1 is MNHEY, CDR2 SVGEGT, per germline. The CDR3 is 14 residues long. Trimming left V 6 bases short and J 4 bases short, with 15 bases between. The CDR3 here is CASSLTGMGTEAFF. The CDR3 nucleotides read TGTGCCAGCAGCCTCACAGGGATGGGCACTGAAGCTTTCTTT.

This clonotype occurred a few times. V usage is TRBV7-3 and J usage is TRBJ1-1; maybe TRBD1 (5 bases). The V end was cut by 5 bases, the J end by 3 bases, with 19 bases between. CDR1 is SGHTA, CDR2 FQGTGA, per germline. CDR3 length: 16 residues. CDR3 nucleotide sequence: TGTGCCAGCAGCCGGCGCCCAGGGCGGATGGACACTGAAGCTTTCTTT. Encoded protein: CASSRRPGRMDTEAFF.

The rearrangement uses TRBV2 and TRBJ2-4; D not certain. Germline CDR1 reads SNHLY; CDR2 reads FYNNEI. There are 13 residues in the CDR3. V lost 8 bases, J lost 0 bases, and 8 bases lay in between. This CDR3 reads CASVRGAKNIQYF. DNA for the CDR3: TGTGCCAGCGTCCGCGGAGCCAAAAACATTCAGTACTTC.

This clonotype has at least ten counts. The chain is built from TRBV24-1 and TRBJ2-5; 11 bases line up with TRBD1. After removal of 6 bases from V and 5 bases from J, the junction contained 10 bases not matched to a gene. The CDR3 covers 16 residues. Germline-derived CDR1 and CDR2 are KGHDR and SFDVKD. The CDR3 here is CATSSGRTGGSETQYF. The CDR3 DNA reads as TGTGCCACCAGTTCCGGGAGGACAGGGGGCAGTGAGACCCAGTACTTC.

This clonotype was seen more than once but under ten times. The V and J genes are TRBV20-1 and TRBJ2-3; perhaps D is TRBD1 or TRBD2 (6 bases each). The CDR3 has 14 residues. V lost 1 base and J 2 bases, leaving 10 bases between the germline ends. Germline V gene data show CDR1 as DFQATT and CDR2 as SNEGSKA (reference sequence). CDR3 bases: TGCAGTGCTAGAGTCGGGGGCCCCACAGATACGCAGTATTTT. It codes for CSARVGGPTDTQYF.

This clonotype was found many times. The gene calls are TRBV20-1 and TRBJ1-1; perhaps TRBD1 as D (6 bases). Germline values: CDR1 DFQATT, CDR2 SNEGSKA (reference sequence). V was trimmed by 8 bases and J by 4 bases, leaving 17 bases between them. The CDR3 contains 13 residues. CDR3 amino acids: CSLTGYVGTEAFF. CDR3 DNA sequence: TGCAGTCTTACAGGGTATGTGGGCACTGAAGCTTTCTTT.

The genes are TRBV9 and TRBJ2-2; D possibly corresponds to TRBD1 (7 bases). The CDR3 runs 18 residues. V was clipped by 4 bases and J by 4 bases, with 23 bases between them. Germline V gives CDR1 SGDLS, CDR2 YYNGEE. The DNA of the CDR3 is TGTGCCAGCAGCCTTAGAATTGGAGGGGGCGATAGCACCGGGGAGCTGTTTTTT. It is translated as CASSLRIGGGDSTGELFF. The variable domain in full, with the rest retrieved from reference TRBV9 and TRBJ2-2, is DSGVTQTPKHLITATGQRVTLRCSPRSGDLSVYWYQQSLDQGLQFLIQYYNGEERAKGNILERFSAQQFPDLHSELNLSSLELGDSALYFCASSLRIGGGDSTGELFFGEGSRLTVL.

This clonotype was recorded a few times. The chain links TRBV7-9 to TRBJ1-3, with D possibly TRBD1 on 5 matching bases. This CDR3 region has 15 residues. Trimming cost V 5 bases and J 2 bases, with 13 bases left between them. Germline V gene lookup returns CDR1 SEHNR and CDR2 FQNEAQ (reference sequence). As DNA, the CDR3 is TGTGCCAGCAGCCTCCGGGGGTCCCCTGGAAACACCATATATTTT. Its protein is CASSLRGSPGNTIYF.

This clonotype showed up many times. The chain uses TRBV7-9 and TRBJ2-5; 7 bases match TRBD1. The trim removed 2 bases at V and 4 bases at J, leaving 1 base unmatched. The CDR3 covers 13 residues. Per the germline V gene, CDR1 is SEHNR and CDR2 is FQNEAQ (reference sequence). CDR3 protein: CASSLRGPETQYF. CDR3 coding DNA: TGTGCCAGCAGCTTAAGGGGGCCAGAGACCCAGTACTTC.

The V and J genes are TRBV2 and TRBJ1-5; 8 bases are a match to TRBD1. The CDR3 contains 16 residues. Germline CDR1 reads SNHLY; CDR2 reads FYNNEI. The V segment lost 5 bases and the J segment 3 bases; nucleotides outside the gene matches: 9. In DNA, the CDR3 is TGTGCCAGCAGTCAAGACAGGGGTTTGTCCAATCAGCCCCAGCATTTT. Translating it yields CASSQDRGLSNQPQHF.

Many counts were recorded for this clonotype. The V gene is TRBV9, the J gene TRBJ2-7, with D perhaps matching TRBD1 (6 bases). V was trimmed by 2 bases and J by 5 bases, leaving 14 bases between them. CDR3 length: 14 residues. CDR1 is SGDLS and CDR2 is YYNGEE in the germline V gene. CDR3 sequence (DNA): TGTGCCAGCAGCGTGAGTCTGGGGGCTGACGAGCAGTACTTC. Translated, it gives CASSVSLGADEQYF.

This chain joins TRBV25-1 and TRBJ1-6; 9 bases map to TRBD1. With 3 bases clipped from V and 1 base from J, the junction kept 4 bases outside the gene matches. This CDR3 contains 17 residues. Germline CDR1 is MGHDK and CDR2 is SYGVNS. CDR3 DNA sequence: TGTGCCAGCAGTGACACCGACAGGGGGTCCTATAATTCACCCCTCCACTTT. Protein sequence: CASSDTDRGSYNSPLHF.

This clonotype was seen a few times. V gene TRBV20-1 combines with J gene TRBJ1-1, with 9 nucleotides matching TRBD1. The germline V gene has CDR1 DFQATT and CDR2 SNEGSKA (reference sequence). Trimming cost V 6 bases and J 4 bases; bases outside gene matches: 6. The CDR3 has 13 amino acids. CDR3 amino acids: CSARGTGTTEAFF. CDR3 sequence (DNA): TGCAGTGCGAGGGGGACAGGGACCACTGAAGCTTTCTTT.

This rearrangement joins TRBV18 to TRBJ2-1; no clear D. Germline loops: CDR1 KGHSH, CDR2 LQKENI. V shed 6 bases and J shed 7 bases, with 13 bases lying between them. This CDR3 has 13 residues. As DNA, the CDR3 is TGTGCCAGCTCCCCCGGCTCAACTAATGAGCAGTTCTTC. It encodes CASSPGSTNEQFF.

Worth noting for this clonotype: A clone one base away is much larger, so this may be a read error. The V and J genes are TRBV6-5 and TRBJ1-5; no clear D. This CDR3 spans 11 amino acids. V gave up 8 bases and J gave up 5 bases, with 7 bases separating them. Germline V gives CDR1 MNHEY, CDR2 SVGAGI. The CDR3 DNA reads TGTGCCAGCGGCCAGGATCAGCCCCAGCATTTT. It codes for CASGQDQPQHF.

The V gene is TRBV28, the J gene TRBJ1-1; D is possibly TRBD1 (5 bases). Germline V gives CDR1 MDHEN, CDR2 SYDVKM. The CDR3 has 13 residues. The V gene lost 4 bases and the J gene lost 5 bases, with 11 bases spanning the gap. CDR3 sequence reads: CASSSPGKTEAFF. The CDR3 DNA reads as TGTGCCAGCAGTTCCCCAGGGAAGACTGAAGCTTTCTTT.

V usage is TRBV4-3 and J usage is TRBJ2-6; a possible D gene is TRBD1 (6 bases). V was trimmed by 4 bases and J by 4 bases, leaving 20 bases between them. Germline loops: CDR1 LGHNA, CDR2 YSLEER. The CDR3 has 18 residues. CDR3 nucleotide sequence: TGCGCCAGCAGCCCCCTGACAGGTGCTCTTTCCGGGGCCAACGTCCTGACTTTC. It translates to CASSPLTGALSGANVLTF.

J is TRBJ1-6 and V is TRBV5-6; D possibly corresponds to TRBD1 (6 bases). With 1 base removed from V and 7 bases from J, the gap between germline ends came to 18 bases. The CDR3 is made up of 17 amino acids. Per germline, CDR1 SGHDT and CDR2 YYEEEE. This chain's CDR3 is CASSLRAGVGINSPLHF. In DNA form, the CDR3 reads TGTGCCAGCAGCTTGCGGGCAGGGGTAGGGATAAATTCACCCCTCCACTTT.

The chain couples TRBV14 to TRBJ2-7, with D possibly TRBD2 on 5 matching bases. The V end lost 4 bases, the J end lost 7 bases, and 14 bases lay between the germline ends. This CDR3 comprises 13 residues. From germline, CDR1 is SGHDN and CDR2 FVKESK. The CDR3 DNA reads as TGTGCCAGCAGCCCGGTAGAGAGAGGGGAGCAGTACTTC. Its protein is CASSPVERGEQYF.

Only a few counts were recorded for this clonotype. This rearrangement joins TRBV5-6 to TRBJ2-7; D is unclear. The CDR3 is 11 amino acids. V was clipped by 2 bases and J by 5 bases, with 5 bases between them. Looked up from germline, CDR1 is SGHDT and CDR2 is YYEEEE. CDR3 DNA: TGTGCCAGCAGCTTTTCCCACGAGCAGTACTTC. This sequence encodes CASSFSHEQYF. The variable domain in full, with the rest retrieved from reference TRBV5-6 and TRBJ2-7, is DAGVTQSPTHLIKTRGQQVTLRCSPKSGHDTVSWYQQALGQGPQFIFQYYEEEERQRGNFPDRFSGHQFPNYSSELNVNALLLGDSALYLCASSFSHEQYFGPGTRLTVT.

This clonotype has more than one count but fewer than ten. This chain links TRBV5-1 with TRBJ2-3; no clear D gene. The germline V gene encodes CDR1 SGHRS and CDR2 YFSETQ. Trimming removed 7 bases from V and 2 bases from J, with 11 bases in between. This CDR3 spans 13 amino acids. CDR3 sequence: CASGIWDTDTQYF. The CDR3, as DNA: TGCGCCAGCGGTATATGGGACACAGATACGCAGTATTTT.

This sequence joins TRBV6-2 or TRBV6-3 and TRBJ1-6; 8 bases map to TRBD1. CDR1 is MNHEY, CDR2 SVGEGT, per germline. V lost 10 bases to trimming and J lost 4 bases; unmatched junction nucleotides: 6. This CDR3 has 14 amino acids. Here the CDR3 DNA reads TGTGCCACCGCGGGGACAGGTTATAATTCACCCCTCCACTTT. Translated: CATAGTGYNSPLHF.

The sample holds a few counts of this clonotype. The CDR3 is CASSQLPGQGATRANVLTF. CDR3 sequence (DNA): TGTGCCAGCAGCCAACTTCCGGGACAGGGGGCGACTAGGGCCAACGTCCTGACTTTC. The V and J genes are TRBV3-1 and TRBJ2-6; 12 positions agree with TRBD1. Looked up from germline, CDR1 is LGHDT and CDR2 is YNNKEL (reference sequence). The junction had 10 bases not matched to a gene; V was cut back by 2 bases and J by 5 bases. This CDR3 is built from 19 residues.

A few counts support this clonotype. The chain links TRBV4-1 to TRBJ1-5; no firm D call. V lost 0 bases, J lost 8 bases, and 14 bases lay in between. Germline V lookup: CDR1 MGHRA, CDR2 YSYEKL. This CDR3 is 15 amino acids long. The CDR3 DNA reads TGCGCCAGCAGCCAAGAAGTCCCGGGAATTGAGCCCCAGCATTTT. Translated, it gives CASSQEVPGIEPQHF.